This TCR beta chain was sequenced for a study of cytomegalovirus exposure and HLA in healthy donors. The V gene's germline CDR1 is MDHEN and CDR2 SYDVKM. Trimming stripped 4 bases from V and 4 bases from J, with 11 bases between. This CDR3 contains 13 residues. This clone was seen more than once but under ten times. No antigen is known for it. The sample contains more than one DNA sequence encoding this CDR3. The PCR used 60 Vbeta and 13 Jbeta primers. The repertoire was sequenced with immunoSEQ multiplex PCR; TCRdb's copy has only in-frame clones and lacks some. The table has more than 200,000 clones, about three quarters seen once. Study findings and constraints: When a later analysis was performed, an Asian-associated ancestry cluster reportedly had fewer N-insertions than the roughly 670-donor mean.

The rearrangement joins TRBV28 to TRBJ2-7; no clear D. The material sequenced was PBMCs. The sequence came from a man between 18 and 35 years old in good health and CMV-seronegative. CDR3 in amino acids: CASSSVGQYEQYF. Written as DNA, the CDR3 is TGTGCCAGCAGTTCGGTTGGGCAATACGAGCAGTACTTC.